This T cell receptor (beta chain) was profiled in a study of T cells in Graves' hyperthyroidism and ophthalmopathy. General study results and limits: Researchers found most expanded thyroid clonotypes above 0.001 in blood as well. Ophthalmopathy and stable hyperthyroidism were separated by a 13 V-J model.

The germline V gene has CDR1 GTSNPN and CDR2 SVGIG (reference sequence). Trimming removed 7 bases from V and 3 bases from J, with 10 bases in between. The CDR3 sequence is 12 residues long. This clonotype was counted only a few times. Its antigen is still unknown. Out of approximately 9.9 ml of fresh peripheral blood came the PBMCs. What was amplified from RNA transcripts were TCR beta CDR3 regions. The HTBI primer set drove a first-round RT-PCR of the TCR CDR3. TCRdb analysed the multiplex PCR reads with MiXCR anew, one entry per CDR3 protein. The sample has more than 500,000 distinct CDR3 sequences; less than 15% are singletons.

The material sequenced was blood. This sequence was found in a woman aged 40-49 years with Graves' hyperthyroidism. The chain carries TRBV30 and TRBJ2-4, with unresolved D. Here the CDR3 reads CASTGFKNIQYF. The CDR3 DNA reads TGTGCCTCCACGGGCTTCAAAAACATTCAGTACTTC.